This passage covers 17 T cell receptor beta chains from one sample sequenced in a study of CD8 T cells in ankylosing spondylitis. TCRdb recomputed calls from the 5' RACE reads with MiXCR, one row per CDR3 protein. This table holds roughly 150,000 distinct CDR3 sequences, approximately 7.3% found once. The sequencing sample was made of blood, either unsorted or a sorted T cell fraction (not recorded which). Receptors originate from a female donor with ankylosing spondylitis or in good health (not recorded which).

This clonotype was counted many times. The J gene is TRBJ1-5, the V gene TRBV7-8, with 7 bases lining up with TRBD1. Germline trimming cut 2 bases from V and 6 bases from J; bases unmatched to any gene: 10. Germline lookup yields CDR1 SGHVS and CDR2 FQNEAQ. The CDR3 is 16 residues long. The CDR3 DNA reads TGTGCCAGCAGCTTACAGCAGGGGGTCGCTTCTCAGCCCCAGCATTTT. This codes for CASSLQQGVASQPQHF.

This clonotype was found many times. Here the CDR3 DNA reads TGTGCCAGCAGCCATTGGGAGAGGATGAACACTGAAGCTTTCTTT. Protein: CASSHWERMNTEAFF. The rearrangement joins TRBV7-9 to TRBJ1-1; no clear D gene. Trimming left V 5 bases short and J 0 bases short, with 13 bases between. The CDR3 consists of 15 residues. The germline V gene encodes CDR1 SEHNR and CDR2 FQNEAQ (reference sequence).

This clonotype occurred a few times. The CDR3 here is CASRPTGEAFF. The CDR3 DNA is TGTGCCAGCAGACCCACGGGTGAAGCTTTCTTT. The chain joins TRBV7-9 to TRBJ1-1; no clear D gene. Per germline, CDR1 SEHNR and CDR2 FQNEAQ (reference sequence). V was pared by 6 bases and J by 7 bases, with 9 bases between. CDR3 length: 11 amino acids.

This clonotype was seen ten or more times. The chain is built from TRBV5-1 and TRBJ2-4; D unresolved. The V gene lost 2 bases and the J gene lost 8 bases, with 14 bases spanning the gap. The CDR3 extends over 14 amino acids. CDR1 is SGHRS and CDR2 is YFSETQ in the germline V gene. The CDR3 reads CASSFESEVDIQYF. The CDR3 DNA reads TGCGCCAGCAGCTTCGAATCCGAGGTGGACATTCAGTACTTC.

The table lists this clonotype with many counts. CDR3 DNA: TGCGCCAGCAGCCCCTGGAGCGGGCTAAGCTCCTACAATGAGCAGTTCTTC. It encodes CASSPWSGLSSYNEQFF. The chain recombines TRBV5-1 with TRBJ2-1; maybe TRBD2 (6 bases). Trimming removed 4 bases from V and 0 bases from J, with 17 bases in between. This CDR3 spans 17 amino acids. Germline CDR1 and CDR2: SGHRS and YFSETQ.

This clonotype was counted at least ten times. The V gene is TRBV5-5, the J gene TRBJ1-5; 9 bases fit TRBD1. CDR1 is SGHKS, CDR2 YYEKEE, per germline (reference sequence). V lost 0 bases to trimming and J lost 5 bases; unmatched junction nucleotides: 6. This CDR3 contains 16 residues. The CDR3 is CASSLGRTGADQPQHF. Here the CDR3 DNA reads TGTGCCAGCAGCTTGGGACGGACAGGGGCCGATCAGCCCCAGCATTTT.

This clonotype was detected many times. The CDR3 sequence: CSARDLAEFANEQFF. In DNA form, the CDR3 reads TGCAGTGCTAGAGATCTGGCGGAGTTCGCCAATGAGCAGTTCTTC. V and J are TRBV20-1 and TRBJ2-1; D is unresolved. V was pared by 0 bases and J by 6 bases, with 15 bases between. Germline CDR1 is DFQATT and CDR2 is SNEGSKA (reference sequence). This CDR3 is built from 15 residues.

This clonotype was counted ten times or more. The chain employs TRBV29-1 and TRBJ1-2; 7 nucleotides match TRBD1. V shed 7 bases, J shed 4 bases, and the junction held 6 bases outside the gene matches. The CDR3 has 12 residues. Per germline, CDR1 SQVTM and CDR2 ANQGSEA. CDR3 sequence reads: CSARGTAYGYTF. CDR3 nucleotide sequence: TGCAGCGCCCGCGGGACAGCCTATGGCTACACCTTC. Complete variable domain (other parts from reference TRBV29-1 and TRBJ1-2): SAVISQKPSRDICQRGTSLTIQCQVDSQVTMMFWYRQQPGQSLTLIATANQGSEATYESGFVIDKFPISRPNLTFSTLTVSNMSPEDSSIYLCSARGTAYGYTFGSGTRLTVV.

As concerns this clonotype: Just one base apart from a much larger clone, this may be a read error. The V call is TRBV7-9, the J call TRBJ1-1; TRBD1 agrees at 9 bases. This CDR3 region has 15 residues. Germline assignment: CDR1 SEHNR and CDR2 FQNEAQ (reference sequence). In nucleotides, the CDR3 is TGTGGCAGCAGCTTAGGAGGGACAGGGCGAGGTGAAGCTTTCTTT. It yields the protein CGSSLGGTGRGEAFF.

This clonotype was seen a handful of times. The rearrangement joins TRBV7-6 to TRBJ2-1, with D possibly TRBD2 on 5 matching bases. This CDR3 region has 18 residues. The V and J ends lost 1 base and 2 bases respectively, with 18 bases between them. CDR1 and CDR2 (germline): SGHVS, FNYEAQ. The DNA of the CDR3 is TGTGCCAGCAGCTTAGAGTCCCAGTTCCGGGAACCCTACAATGAGCAGTTCTTC. Its translation is CASSLESQFREPYNEQFF. Full variable domain (outside the CDR3, taken from reference TRBV7-6 and TRBJ2-1): GAGVSQSPRYKVTKRGQDVALRCDPISGHVSLYWYRQALGQGPEFLTYFNYEAQQDKSGLPNDRFSAERPEGSISTLTIQRTEQRDSAMYRCASSLESQFREPYNEQFFGPGTRLTVL.

In this sample, this clonotype turned up many times. The chain employs TRBV5-1 and TRBJ2-3; 8 nucleotides line up with TRBD2. The V segment lost 4 bases and the J segment 4 bases; nucleotides outside the gene matches: 11. This CDR3 is 16 amino acids long. The germline gives CDR1 SGHRS, CDR2 YFSETQ. The CDR3 reads CASSEGTREDSDTQYF. In DNA form, the CDR3 reads TGCGCCAGCAGCGAAGGGACTAGGGAGGACTCAGATACGCAGTATTTT. Variable domain in full (rest from reference TRBV5-1 and TRBJ2-3): KAGVTQTPRYLIKTRGQQVTLSCSPISGHRSVSWYQQTPGQGLQFLFEYFSETQRNKGNFPGRFSGRQFSNSRSEMNVSTLELGDSALYLCASSEGTREDSDTQYFGPGTRLTVL.

This clonotype was counted ten times or more. The CDR3: CSAPVERGDNSPLHF. Here the CDR3 DNA reads TGCAGTGCCCCGGTTGAGAGGGGCGATAATTCACCCCTCCACTTT. The gene calls are TRBV20-1 and TRBJ1-6; D is perhaps TRBD1 (5 bases). Germline-derived CDR1 and CDR2 are DFQATT and SNEGSKA (reference sequence). This CDR3 has 15 amino acids. Trimming removed 6 bases at V and 5 bases at J, with 17 bases between.

The table lists this clonotype with many counts. The rearrangement joins TRBV2 to TRBJ1-5, with D perhaps TRBD1 (5 bases). The germline V gene encodes CDR1 SNHLY and CDR2 FYNNEI. CDR3 length: 15 residues. V was cut by 6 bases and J by 3 bases, with 15 bases left in between. For the CDR3, the DNA is TGTGCCAGCAGCCAGAGGGACTTACCCAATCAGCCCCAGCATTTT. Its protein product is CASSQRDLPNQPQHF. The full variable domain, completed using reference TRBV2 and TRBJ1-5, is EPEVTQTPSHQVTQMGQEVILRCVPISNHLYFYWYRQILGQKVEFLVSFYNNEISEKSEIFDDQFSVERPDGSNFTLKIRSTKLEDSAMYFCASSQRDLPNQPQHFGDGTRLSIL.

This clonotype was counted between two and nine times. The genes are TRBV19 and TRBJ1-1; no clear D. The germline CDR1 and CDR2 sequences are LNHDA and SQIVND (reference sequence). V lost 2 bases, J lost 1 base, and 5 bases lay in between. This CDR3 spans 13 amino acids. The CDR3 nucleotides read TGTGCCAGTAGTATACCATCGAACACTGAAGCTTTCTTT. Encoded protein: CASSIPSNTEAFF.

This clonotype was counted at least ten times. The chain recombines TRBV5-1 with TRBJ2-2; D is unresolved. This CDR3 contains 14 residues. Germline assignment: CDR1 SGHRS and CDR2 YFSETQ. The germline V and J ends were trimmed by 0 bases and 6 bases, with 9 bases remaining between them. The CDR3 here is CASSLETGPGELFF. Written as DNA, the CDR3 is TGCGCCAGCAGCTTGGAGACGGGCCCCGGGGAGCTGTTTTTT.

This clonotype was found a few times. The CDR3 coding sequence is TGCGCCAGCACCCTCGAAGGGGCAACTAATGAAAAACTGTTTTTT. Its protein product is CASTLEGATNEKLFF. The chain joins TRBV5-1 to TRBJ1-4; weak D call: TRBD1 (5 bases). Trimming shortened V by 6 bases and J by 0 bases, and 12 bases separated the two germline ends. The CDR3 is made up of 15 amino acids. Germline V lookup: CDR1 SGHRS, CDR2 YFSETQ.

This clonotype was detected ten times or more. The chain combines TRBV7-2 with TRBJ1-1; D is uncertain. This CDR3 is 15 amino acids long. Per germline, CDR1 SGHTA and CDR2 FQGNSA. Trimming removed 4 bases at V and 2 bases at J, with 14 bases between. This chain's CDR3 is CASSSTHQSNTEAFF. The CDR3 nucleotides read TGTGCCAGCAGCTCGACGCATCAGAGCAACACTGAAGCTTTCTTT.